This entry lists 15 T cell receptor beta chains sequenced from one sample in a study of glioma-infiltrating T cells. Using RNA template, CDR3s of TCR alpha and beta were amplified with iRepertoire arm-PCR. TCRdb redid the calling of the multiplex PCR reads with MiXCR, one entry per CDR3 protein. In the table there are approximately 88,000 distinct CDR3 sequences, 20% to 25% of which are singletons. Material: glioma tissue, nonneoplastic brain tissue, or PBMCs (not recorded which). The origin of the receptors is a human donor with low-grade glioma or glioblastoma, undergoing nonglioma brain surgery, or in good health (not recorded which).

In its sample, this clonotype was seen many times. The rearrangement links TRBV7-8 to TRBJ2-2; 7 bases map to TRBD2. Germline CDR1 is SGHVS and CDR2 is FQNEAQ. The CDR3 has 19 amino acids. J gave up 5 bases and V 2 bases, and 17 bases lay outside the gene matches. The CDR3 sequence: CASSLMGGAGRKRTGELFF. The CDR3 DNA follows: TGTGCCAGCAGCTTAATGGGGGGAGCGGGAAGGAAGAGGACCGGGGAGCTGTTTTTT. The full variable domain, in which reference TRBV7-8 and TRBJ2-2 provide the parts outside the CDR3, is GAGVSQSPRYKVAKRGQDVALRCDPISGHVSLFWYQQALGQGPEFLTYFQNEAQLDKSGLPSDRFFAERPEGSVSTLKIQRTQQEDSAVYLCASSLMGGAGRKRTGELFFGEGSRLTVL.

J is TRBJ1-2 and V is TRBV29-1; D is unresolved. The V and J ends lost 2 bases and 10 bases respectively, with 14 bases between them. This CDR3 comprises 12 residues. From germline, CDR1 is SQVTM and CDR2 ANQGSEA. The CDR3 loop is CSVEKGGSDYTF. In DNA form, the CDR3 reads TGCAGCGTTGAAAAGGGAGGGTCGGACTACACCTTC. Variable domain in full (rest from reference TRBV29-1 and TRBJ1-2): SAVISQKPSRDICQRGTSLTIQCQVDSQVTMMFWYRQQPGQSLTLIATANQGSEATYESGFVIDKFPISRPNLTFSTLTVSNMSPEDSSIYLCSVEKGGSDYTFGSGTRLTVV.

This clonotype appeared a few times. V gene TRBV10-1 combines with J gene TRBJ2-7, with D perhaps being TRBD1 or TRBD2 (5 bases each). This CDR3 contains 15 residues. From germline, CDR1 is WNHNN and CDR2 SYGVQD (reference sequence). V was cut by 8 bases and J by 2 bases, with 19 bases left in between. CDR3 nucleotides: TGCGCCAGCCCAGGGAGTCTAGTATCCGCCTACGAGCAGTACTTC. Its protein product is CASPGSLVSAYEQYF.

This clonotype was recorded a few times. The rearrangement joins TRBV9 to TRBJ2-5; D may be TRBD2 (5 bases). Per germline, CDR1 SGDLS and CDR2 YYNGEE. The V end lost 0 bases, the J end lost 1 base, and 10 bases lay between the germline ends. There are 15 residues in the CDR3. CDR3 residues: CASSVALATQETQYF. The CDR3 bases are TGTGCCAGCAGCGTAGCTCTAGCCACCCAAGAGACCCAGTACTTC. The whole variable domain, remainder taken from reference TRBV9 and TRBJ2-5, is DSGVTQTPKHLITATGQRVTLRCSPRSGDLSVYWYQQSLDQGLQFLIQYYNGEERAKGNILERFSAQQFPDLHSELNLSSLELGDSALYFCASSVALATQETQYFGPGTRLLVL.

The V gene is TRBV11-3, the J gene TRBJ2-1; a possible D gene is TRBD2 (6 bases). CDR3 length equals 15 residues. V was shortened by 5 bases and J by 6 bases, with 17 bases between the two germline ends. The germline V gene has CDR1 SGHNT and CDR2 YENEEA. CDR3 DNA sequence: TGTGCCAGCAGCCCGAGCGGGTTGGAGGGCAATGAGCAGTTCTTC. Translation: CASSPSGLEGNEQFF.

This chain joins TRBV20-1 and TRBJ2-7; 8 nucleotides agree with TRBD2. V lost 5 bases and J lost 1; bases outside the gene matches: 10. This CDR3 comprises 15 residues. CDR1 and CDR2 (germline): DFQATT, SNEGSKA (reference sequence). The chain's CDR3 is CSAPLGGTSSYEQYF. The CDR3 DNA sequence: TGCAGTGCTCCTCTAGGGGGGACTAGTTCCTACGAGCAGTACTTC.

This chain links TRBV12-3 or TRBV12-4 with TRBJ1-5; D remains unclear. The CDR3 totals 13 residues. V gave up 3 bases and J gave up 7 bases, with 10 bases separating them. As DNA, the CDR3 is TGTGCCAGCAGTTTTCAGGACGGGCAGCCCCAGCATTTT. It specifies CASSFQDGQPQHF.

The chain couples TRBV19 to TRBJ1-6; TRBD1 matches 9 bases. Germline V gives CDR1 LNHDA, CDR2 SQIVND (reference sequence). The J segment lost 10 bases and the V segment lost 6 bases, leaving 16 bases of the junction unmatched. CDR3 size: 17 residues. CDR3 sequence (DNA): TGTGCCAGTAGAGGGACAGGGATGTTCAAAGTGGGCTCACCCCTCCACTTT. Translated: CASRGTGMFKVGSPLHF.

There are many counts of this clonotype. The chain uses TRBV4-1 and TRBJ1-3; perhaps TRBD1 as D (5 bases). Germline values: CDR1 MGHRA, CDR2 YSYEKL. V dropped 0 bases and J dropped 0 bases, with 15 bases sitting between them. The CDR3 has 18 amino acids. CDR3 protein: CASSQELRGGISGNTIYF. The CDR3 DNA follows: TGCGCCAGCAGCCAAGAATTGAGGGGCGGAATCTCTGGAAACACCATATATTTT.

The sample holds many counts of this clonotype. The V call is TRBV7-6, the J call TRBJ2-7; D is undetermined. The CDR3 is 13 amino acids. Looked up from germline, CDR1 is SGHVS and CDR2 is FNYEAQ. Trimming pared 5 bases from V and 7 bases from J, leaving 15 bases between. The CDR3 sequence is CASSHPPPGEQYF. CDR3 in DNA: TGTGCCAGCAGCCATCCCCCGCCTGGGGAGCAGTACTTC. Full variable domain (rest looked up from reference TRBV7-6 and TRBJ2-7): GAGVSQSPRYKVTKRGQDVALRCDPISGHVSLYWYRQALGQGPEFLTYFNYEAQQDKSGLPNDRFSAERPEGSISTLTIQRTEQRDSAMYRCASSHPPPGEQYFGPGTRLTVT.

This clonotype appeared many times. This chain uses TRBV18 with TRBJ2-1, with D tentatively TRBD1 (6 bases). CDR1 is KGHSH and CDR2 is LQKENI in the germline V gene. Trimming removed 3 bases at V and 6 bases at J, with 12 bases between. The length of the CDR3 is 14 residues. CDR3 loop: CASSPPDSRNEQFF. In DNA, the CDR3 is TGTGCCAGCTCACCTCCGGACAGCCGCAATGAGCAGTTCTTC.

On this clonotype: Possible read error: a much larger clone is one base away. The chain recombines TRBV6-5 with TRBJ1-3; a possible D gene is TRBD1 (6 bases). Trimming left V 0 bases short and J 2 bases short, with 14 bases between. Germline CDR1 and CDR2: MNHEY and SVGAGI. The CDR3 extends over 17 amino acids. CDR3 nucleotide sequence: TGTGCCAGCAGTTACTCAGGGCAGGGGCGGCCTGGAAACACCATATATTTT. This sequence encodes CASSYSGQGRPGNTIYF.

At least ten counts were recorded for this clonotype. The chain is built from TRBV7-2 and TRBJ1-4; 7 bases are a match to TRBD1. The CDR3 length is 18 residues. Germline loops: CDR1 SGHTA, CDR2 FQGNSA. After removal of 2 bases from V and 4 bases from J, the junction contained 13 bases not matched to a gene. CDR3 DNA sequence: TGTGCCAGCAGCTTAAGGTCGGCAGGGGGGAGAGTTAATGAAAAACTGTTTTTT. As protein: CASSLRSAGGRVNEKLFF. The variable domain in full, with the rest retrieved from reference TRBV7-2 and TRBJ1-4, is GAGVSQSPSNKVTEKGKDVELRCDPISGHTALYWYRQSLGQGLEFLIYFQGNSAPDKSGLPSDRFSAERTGGSVSTLTIQRTQQEDSAVYLCASSLRSAGGRVNEKLFFGSGTQLSVL.

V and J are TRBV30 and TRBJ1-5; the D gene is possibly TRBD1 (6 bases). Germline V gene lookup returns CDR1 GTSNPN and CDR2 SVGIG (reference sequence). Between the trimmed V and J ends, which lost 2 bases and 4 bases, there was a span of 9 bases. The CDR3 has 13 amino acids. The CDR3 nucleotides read TGTGCCTGGAGTTTACAGGGAAATCAGCCCCAGCATTTT. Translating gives CAWSLQGNQPQHF.

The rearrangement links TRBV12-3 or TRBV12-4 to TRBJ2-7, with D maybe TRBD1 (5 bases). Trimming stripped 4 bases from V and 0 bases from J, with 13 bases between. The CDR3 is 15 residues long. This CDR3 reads CASSSQGLTSYEQYF. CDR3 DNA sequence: TGTGCCAGCAGTTCTCAGGGCCTAACCTCCTACGAGCAGTACTTC.